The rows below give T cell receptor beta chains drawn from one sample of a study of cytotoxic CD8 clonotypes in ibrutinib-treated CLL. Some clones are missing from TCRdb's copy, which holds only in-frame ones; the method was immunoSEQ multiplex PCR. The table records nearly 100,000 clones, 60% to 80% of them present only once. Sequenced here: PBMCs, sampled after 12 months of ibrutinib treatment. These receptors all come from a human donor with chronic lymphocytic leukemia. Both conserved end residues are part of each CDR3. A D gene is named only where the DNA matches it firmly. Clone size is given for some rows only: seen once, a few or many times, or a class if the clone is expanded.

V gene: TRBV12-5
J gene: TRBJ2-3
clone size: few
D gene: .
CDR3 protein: CASGSELADTQYF
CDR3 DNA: TGTGCTAGTGGCTCAGAGCTAGCAGATACGCAGTATTTT

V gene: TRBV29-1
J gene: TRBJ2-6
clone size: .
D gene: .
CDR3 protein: CSVGGGAGTFGANVLTF
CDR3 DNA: TGCAGCGTTGGAGGAGGGGCAGGGACTTTTGGGGCCAACGTCCTGACTTTC

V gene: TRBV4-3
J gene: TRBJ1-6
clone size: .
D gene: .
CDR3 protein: CASSQEPGPDYSPLHF
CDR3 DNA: TGCGCCAGCAGCCAAGAACCGGGACCGGATTATTCACCCCTCCACTTT

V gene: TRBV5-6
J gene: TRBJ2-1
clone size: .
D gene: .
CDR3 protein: CASSSPARESSYEQFF
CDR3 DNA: TGTGCCAGCAGCTCCCCAGCCAGGGAATCATCTTATGAGCAGTTCTTC

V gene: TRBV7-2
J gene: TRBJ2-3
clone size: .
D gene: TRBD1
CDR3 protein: CASSLAPTGGSGTQYF
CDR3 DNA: TGTGCCAGCAGCTTAGCCCCCACAGGGGGCTCAGGTACGCAGTATTTT

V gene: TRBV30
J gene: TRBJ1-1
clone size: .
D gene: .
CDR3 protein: CAWKPMNTEAFF
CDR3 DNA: TGTGCCTGGAAACCCATGAACACTGAAGCTTTCTTT

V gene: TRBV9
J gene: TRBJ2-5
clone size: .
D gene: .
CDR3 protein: CASSVEGQQETQYF
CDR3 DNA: TGTGCCAGCAGCGTAGAGGGGCAGCAAGAGACCCAGTACTTC

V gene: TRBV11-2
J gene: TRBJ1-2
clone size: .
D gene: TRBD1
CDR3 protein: CASSSGQDRGGYTF
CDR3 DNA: TGTGCCAGCAGCTCCGGACAGGATCGGGGTGGCTACACCTTC

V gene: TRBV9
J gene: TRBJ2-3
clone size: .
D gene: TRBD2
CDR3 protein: CASSVVASGDTQYF
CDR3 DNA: TGTGCCAGCAGCGTAGTGGCTAGCGGTGATACGCAGTATTTT

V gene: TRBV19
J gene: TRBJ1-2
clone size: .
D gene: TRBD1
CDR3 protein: CASVGQGGGYTF
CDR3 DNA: TGTGCCAGTGTCGGACAGGGTGGAGGCTACACCTTC

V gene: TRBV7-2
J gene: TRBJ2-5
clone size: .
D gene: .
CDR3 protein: CASSSTWGRDAETQYF
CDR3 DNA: TGTGCCAGCAGCTCCACTTGGGGACGCGACGCAGAGACCCAGTACTTC

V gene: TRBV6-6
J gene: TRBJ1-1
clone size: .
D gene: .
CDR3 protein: CASSYKRNTEAFF
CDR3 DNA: TGTGCCAGCAGTTACAAGAGGAACACTGAAGCTTTCTTT

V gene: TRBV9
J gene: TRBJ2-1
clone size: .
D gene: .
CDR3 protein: CASSVGRASSSYNEQFF
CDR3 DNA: TGTGCCAGCAGCGTGGGTCGGGCCTCGAGCTCCTACAATGAGCAGTTCTTC

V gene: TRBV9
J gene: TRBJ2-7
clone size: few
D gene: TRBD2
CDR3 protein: CASSVLSGGPYEQYF
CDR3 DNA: TGTGCCAGCAGCGTATTAAGCGGGGGGCCCTACGAGCAGTACTTC

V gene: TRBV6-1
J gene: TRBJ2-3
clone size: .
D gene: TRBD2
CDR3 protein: CASSGLSGGDTDTQYF
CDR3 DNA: TGTGCCAGCAGTGGTCTTAGCGGGGGGGATACAGATACGCAGTATTTT

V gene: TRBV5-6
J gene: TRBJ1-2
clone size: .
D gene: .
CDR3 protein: CASSLDFYGYTF
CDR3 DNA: TGTGCCAGCAGCTTGGACTTCTATGGCTACACCTTC

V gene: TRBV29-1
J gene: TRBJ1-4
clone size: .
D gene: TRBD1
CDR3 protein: CSVRETGGEKLFF
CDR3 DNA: TGCAGCGTTCGGGAGACAGGGGGTGAAAAACTGTTTTTT

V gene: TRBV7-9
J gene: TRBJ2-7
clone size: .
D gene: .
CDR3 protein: CASSLYDEQYF
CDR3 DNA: TGTGCCAGCAGCTTATACGACGAGCAGTACTTC

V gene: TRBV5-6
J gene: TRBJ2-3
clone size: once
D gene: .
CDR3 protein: CASSLGDRTQYF
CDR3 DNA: TGTGCCAGCAGCTTAGGAGATAGGACGCAGTATTTT

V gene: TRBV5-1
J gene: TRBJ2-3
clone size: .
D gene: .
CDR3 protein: CASSPTGSSTDTQYF
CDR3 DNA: TGCGCCAGCAGCCCGACAGGTTCAAGCACAGATACGCAGTATTTT

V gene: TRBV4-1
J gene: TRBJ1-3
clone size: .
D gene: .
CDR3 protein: CASSQANLGSGNTIYF
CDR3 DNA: TGCGCCAGCAGCCAAGCTAATTTAGGCTCTGGAAACACCATATATTTT

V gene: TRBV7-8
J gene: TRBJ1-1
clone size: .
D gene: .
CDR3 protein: CASSLGSGYTEAFF
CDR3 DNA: TGTGCCAGCAGCTTAGGGTCAGGATACACTGAAGCTTTCTTT

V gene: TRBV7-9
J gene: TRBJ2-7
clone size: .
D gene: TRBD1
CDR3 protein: CASSHGTVYEQYF
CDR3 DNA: TGTGCCAGCAGCCACGGGACAGTTTACGAGCAGTACTTC

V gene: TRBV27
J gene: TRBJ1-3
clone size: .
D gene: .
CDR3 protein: CASSSSGPSGNTIYF
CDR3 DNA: TGTGCCAGCAGTTCCTCAGGCCCCTCTGGAAACACCATATATTTT

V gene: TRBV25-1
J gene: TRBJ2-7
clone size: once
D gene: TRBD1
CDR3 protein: CASSDFEGQGSYEQYF
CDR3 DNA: TGTGCCAGCAGTGATTTTGAGGGACAGGGATCCTACGAGCAGTACTTC

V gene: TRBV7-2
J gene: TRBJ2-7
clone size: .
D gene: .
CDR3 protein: CASRSQGSKQYF
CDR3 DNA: TGTGCCAGCAGGTCACAGGGTAGTAAGCAGTACTTC

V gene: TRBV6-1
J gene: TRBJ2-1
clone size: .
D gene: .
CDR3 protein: CASSATSNEQFF
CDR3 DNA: TGTGCCAGCAGTGCCACCTCTAATGAGCAGTTCTTC

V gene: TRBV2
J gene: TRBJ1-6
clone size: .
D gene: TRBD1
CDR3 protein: CASSERRGLNSPLHF
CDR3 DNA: TGTGCCAGCAGTGAAAGAAGGGGGCTAAATTCACCCCTCCACTTT

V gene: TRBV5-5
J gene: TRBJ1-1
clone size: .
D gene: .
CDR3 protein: CASSRTDLSTEAFF
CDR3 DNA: TGTGCCAGCAGCCGGACAGATCTTAGCACTGAAGCTTTCTTT

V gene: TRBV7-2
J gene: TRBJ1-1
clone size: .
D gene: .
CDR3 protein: CASSFQQENTEAFF
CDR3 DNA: TGTGCCAGCAGTTTCCAACAGGAGAACACTGAAGCTTTCTTT

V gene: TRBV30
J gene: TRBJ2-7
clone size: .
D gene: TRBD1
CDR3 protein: CAGSGTGAYEQYF
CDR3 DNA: TGTGCCGGATCCGGGACAGGAGCCTACGAGCAGTACTTC

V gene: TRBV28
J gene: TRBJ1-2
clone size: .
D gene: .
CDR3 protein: CASSLRQTANYGYTF
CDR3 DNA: TGTGCCAGCAGCTTGCGCCAGACAGCTAACTATGGCTACACCTTC

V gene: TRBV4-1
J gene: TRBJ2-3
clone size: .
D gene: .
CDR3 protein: CASSQEQTDTQYF
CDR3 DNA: TGCGCCAGCAGCCAAGAGCAGACAGATACGCAGTATTTT

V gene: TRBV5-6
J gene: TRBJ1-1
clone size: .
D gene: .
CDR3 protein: CASSLVAGQNTEAFF
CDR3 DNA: TGTGCCAGCAGCTTAGTCGCAGGGCAGAACACTGAAGCTTTCTTT

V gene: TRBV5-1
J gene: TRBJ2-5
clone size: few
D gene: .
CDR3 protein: CASSLQNPQETQYF
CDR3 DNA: TGCGCCAGCAGCTTGCAGAATCCCCAAGAGACCCAGTACTTC

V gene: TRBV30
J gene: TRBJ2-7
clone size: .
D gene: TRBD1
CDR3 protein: CAWSALDRDDHEQYF
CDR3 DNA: TGTGCCTGGAGTGCACTGGACAGGGATGACCACGAGCAGTACTTC

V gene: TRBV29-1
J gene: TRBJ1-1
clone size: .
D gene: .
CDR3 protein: CSVATVVRTEAFF
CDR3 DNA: TGCAGCGTTGCGACAGTTGTTAGGACTGAAGCTTTCTTT

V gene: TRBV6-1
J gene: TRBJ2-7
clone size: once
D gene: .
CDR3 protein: CASTGWTGEQYF
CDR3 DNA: TGTGCCAGCACGGGTTGGACCGGGGAGCAGTACTTC

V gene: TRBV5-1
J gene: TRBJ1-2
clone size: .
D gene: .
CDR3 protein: CASSLTAGDRNGYTF
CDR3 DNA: TGCGCCAGCAGCCTAACCGCAGGGGATCGGAACGGCTACACCTTC

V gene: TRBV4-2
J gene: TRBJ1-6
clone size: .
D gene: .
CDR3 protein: CASSQDGASSYNSPLHF
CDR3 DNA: TGTGCCAGCAGCCAAGATGGGGCCAGCTCCTATAATTCACCCCTCCACTTT

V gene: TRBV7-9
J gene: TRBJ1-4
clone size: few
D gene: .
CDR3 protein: CASSTRQDSNEKLFF
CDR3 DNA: TGTGCCAGCAGCACGCGACAGGATAGTAATGAAAAACTGTTTTTT

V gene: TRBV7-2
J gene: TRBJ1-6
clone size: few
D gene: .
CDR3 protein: CASSLGRSPLHF
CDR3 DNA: TGTGCCAGCAGCTTAGGGCGTTCACCCCTCCACTTT